This T cell receptor beta chain was sequenced in a study of blood T cell repertoires in COVID-19. Study as a whole: Spain, Italy and the United States supplied samples that represented acute and convalescent COVID-19. PBMCs, B-cell-depleted T cells, or T cells provided the cDNA or gDNA that made up the material.

Original analysis: Nucleated cell counts were estimated from reference gene primer amplification. Sequencing used immunoSEQ multiplex PCR; TCRdb keeps in-frame clones, though not all of them. V and J calls and clone size are as listed in that table; D and trimming were resolved from the DNA. This sample has 300,000 to 400,000 clones, with about 90% found just once. Patients from Seattle were sampled longitudinally, starting during active infection. CDR1 and CDR2 from the germline V gene are SGHDN and FVKESK. The V and J ends lost 1 base and 0 bases, in that order; junction bases with no gene match: 8. The CDR3 has 17 amino acids.

This TCR came from a woman aged 25 to 45 with COVID-19, enrolled during active disease. The sequenced sample consisted of peripheral blood. V gene TRBV14 combines with J gene TRBJ2-7; TRBD2 aligns across 8 bases. The CDR3 here is CASSQGTSRLHSYEQYF. DNA for the CDR3: TGTGCCAGCAGCCAAGGGACTAGCCGATTGCACTCCTACGAGCAGTACTTC.